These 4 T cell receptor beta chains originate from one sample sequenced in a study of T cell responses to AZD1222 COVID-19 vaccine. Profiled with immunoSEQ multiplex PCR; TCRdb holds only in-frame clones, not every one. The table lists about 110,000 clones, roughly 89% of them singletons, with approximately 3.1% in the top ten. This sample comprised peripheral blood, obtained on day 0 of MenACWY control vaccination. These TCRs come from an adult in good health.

CDR3 nucleotides: TGTGCCAGCAGCCCCTACACAGATACGCAGTATTTT. This translates into CASSPYTDTQYF. J is TRBJ2-3 and V is TRBV7-2; no clear D gene. V was clipped by 5 bases and J by 2 bases, with 5 bases between them. Germline lookup yields CDR1 SGHTA and CDR2 FQGNSA. This CDR3 region has 12 residues.

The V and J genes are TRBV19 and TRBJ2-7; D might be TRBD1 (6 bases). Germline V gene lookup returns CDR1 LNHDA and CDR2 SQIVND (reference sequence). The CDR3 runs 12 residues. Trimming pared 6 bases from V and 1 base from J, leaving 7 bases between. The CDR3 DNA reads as TGTGCCAGTAGAGGGGGTTCCTACGAGCAGTACTTC. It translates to CASRGGSYEQYF.

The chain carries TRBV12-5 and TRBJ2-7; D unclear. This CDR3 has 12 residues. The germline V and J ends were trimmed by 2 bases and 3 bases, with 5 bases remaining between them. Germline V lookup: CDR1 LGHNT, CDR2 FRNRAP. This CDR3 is CASGLSLYEQYF. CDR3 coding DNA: TGTGCTAGTGGTTTGTCGCTCTACGAGCAGTACTTC.

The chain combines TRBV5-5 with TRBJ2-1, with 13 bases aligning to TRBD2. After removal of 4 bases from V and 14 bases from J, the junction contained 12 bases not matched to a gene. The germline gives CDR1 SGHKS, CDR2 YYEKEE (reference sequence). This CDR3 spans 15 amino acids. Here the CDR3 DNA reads TGTGCCAGCAGCCCGAACCGACTAGCGGGGGGATCAGAGTTCTTC. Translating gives CASSPNRLAGGSEFF.